This entry lists 13 T cell receptor beta chains sequenced from one sample in a study of beta chain features in type 1 diabetes. No antigen is known for these receptors. Reverse transcription of all isolated RNA meant that expressed TCRB transcripts were sequenced. The repertoire was sequenced with immunoSEQ multiplex PCR; TCRdb's copy has only in-frame clones and lacks some. Of some 370,000 clones in the sample, 8% to 10% were seen once. Study findings and constraints: Among patients with Type 1 diabetes, TCRB CDR3s were moderately but significantly shorter in every one of the four CD4+ subsets.

Sequenced material: central memory CD4+ T cells from blood. These receptors originate from a man under 40 with type 1 diabetes.

This clone has just a few counts. The chain couples TRBV14 to TRBJ2-7; D is undetermined. The CDR3 has 15 amino acids. Germline values: CDR1 SGHDN, CDR2 FVKESK. The V end was cut by 0 bases, the J end by 3 bases, with 12 bases between. The CDR3 loop is CASSQDLNGLYEQYF. The CDR3 DNA sequence: TGTGCCAGCAGCCAAGATTTAAACGGGCTCTACGAGCAGTACTTC.

This clone was counted between two and nine times. The chain recombines TRBV6-1 with TRBJ2-1; 8 nucleotides agree with TRBD2. V was clipped by 6 bases and J by 8 bases; unmatched bases: 6. Germline V CDR1 and CDR2: MNHNS, SASEGT. This CDR3 comprises 13 residues. For the CDR3, the DNA is TGTGCCAGCAGGGCTAGCGGGTCCTATGAGCAGTTCTTC. This encodes CASRASGSYEQFF.

V and J are TRBV4-1 and TRBJ2-7; TRBD1 aligns across 9 bases. This CDR3 contains 15 residues. V trimming: 4 bases; J trimming: 3 bases; junction bases outside the gene matches: 7. CDR1 is MGHRA and CDR2 is YSYEKL in the germline V gene. For the CDR3, the DNA is TGCGCCAGCAGCCCCGGGGGGACAGGGTTCTACGAGCAGTACTTC. It is translated as CASSPGGTGFYEQYF.

Comments on this clone: Within the sample, other DNA sequences also encode this same CDR3. This chain uses TRBV5-1 with TRBJ2-5; D remains unclear. With 2 bases removed from V and 2 bases from J, the gap between germline ends came to 4 bases. The CDR3 covers 12 residues. Germline V lookup: CDR1 SGHRS, CDR2 YFSETQ. CDR3 amino acids: CASSFGQETQYF. CDR3 nucleotide sequence: TGCGCCAGCAGCTTTGGGCAAGAGACCCAGTACTTC.

The chain combines TRBV19 with TRBJ1-5; D gene uncertain. The CDR3 is 15 residues long. V lost 1 base and J 6 bases, leaving 13 bases between the germline ends. CDR1 LNHDA and CDR2 SQIVND come from the germline V gene (reference sequence). CDR3 sequence reads: CASSIVARSIQPQHF. CDR3 nucleotide sequence: TGTGCCAGTAGTATAGTAGCGCGATCTATTCAGCCCCAGCATTTT.

J is TRBJ1-4 and V is TRBV7-9, with unresolved D. CDR3 size: 15 residues. The germline V and J ends were trimmed by 0 bases and 3 bases, with 8 bases remaining between them. Germline V gene data show CDR1 as SEHNR and CDR2 as FQNEAQ (reference sequence). This chain's CDR3 is CASSLAGGANEKLFF. CDR3 nucleotide sequence: TGTGCCAGCAGCTTAGCGGGCGGGGCTAATGAAAAACTGTTTTTT.

This clone was seen only a few times. The chain links TRBV30 to TRBJ1-2, with no clear D. Germline V gene data show CDR1 as GTSNPN and CDR2 as SVGIG (reference sequence). Deletions cut 0 bases from V and 6 bases from J, with 11 bases between. The CDR3 is made up of 13 amino acids. The CDR3 DNA sequence: TGTGCCTGGAGTGTGGAACGGAGGAATGGCTACACCTTC. Amino acid sequence: CAWSVERRNGYTF. Full variable domain (outside the CDR3, taken from reference TRBV30 and TRBJ1-2): SQTIHQWPATLVQPVGSPLSLECTVEGTSNPNLYWYRQAAGRGLQLLFYSVGIGQISSEVPQNLSASRPQDRQFILSSKKLLLSDSGFYLCAWSVERRNGYTFGSGTRLTVV.

This clone was counted ten times or more. This chain joins TRBV6-5 and TRBJ1-1; a possible D gene is TRBD1 (5 bases). CDR1 and CDR2 (germline): MNHEY, SVGAGI. Trimming cost V 10 bases and J 4 bases, with 22 bases left between them. The CDR3 extends over 15 amino acids. This CDR3 reads CATKGRTPVSTEAFF. Here the CDR3 DNA reads TGTGCCACCAAGGGGAGAACACCGGTCAGCACTGAAGCTTTCTTT.

This clone was detected ten times or more. DNA for the CDR3: TGTGCCAGCAGCGCCGGGGGGTGGACTTACAATGAGCAGTTCTTC. It encodes CASSAGGWTYNEQFF. V and J are TRBV9 and TRBJ2-1, with 7 bases lining up with TRBD2. The CDR3 sequence is 15 residues long. V lost 3 bases, J lost 4 bases, and 7 bases stayed unmatched. Looked up from germline, CDR1 is SGDLS and CDR2 is YYNGEE.

Worth noting for this clone: This could be a read error, since a much larger clone is one nucleotide away. The V and J genes are TRBV11-1 and TRBJ2-6; unclear D gene. V was shortened by 6 bases and J by 0 bases, with 3 bases between the two germline ends. CDR1 is SGHAT, CDR2 FQDESV, per germline (reference sequence). This CDR3 has 13 amino acids. The CDR3 DNA follows: TGTGCCAGCAGACCCTCTGGGGCCAACGTCCTGACTTTC. Its translation: CASRPSGANVLTF.

The chain recombines TRBV9 with TRBJ2-3; 11 nucleotides match TRBD2. This CDR3 contains 19 residues. Trimming took 7 bases from V and 0 from J; bases not matched to a gene: 16. Per germline, CDR1 SGDLS and CDR2 YYNGEE. CDR3 residues: CASSRSGTSGYSSTDTQYF. CDR3 DNA sequence: TGTGCCAGCTCCAGATCCGGGACTAGCGGATACTCTAGCACAGATACGCAGTATTTT.

The CDR3 sequence is CSVIQDLSGNTIYF. Written as DNA, the CDR3 is TGCAGCGTTATACAGGACCTCTCTGGAAACACCATATATTTT. This chain links TRBV29-1 with TRBJ1-3; a weak D match, TRBD1 (5 bases). The germline CDR1 and CDR2 sequences are SQVTM and ANQGSEA. V was clipped by 5 bases and J by 0 bases, with 11 bases between them. The CDR3 is made up of 14 amino acids.

This clone was detected only a few times. The genes are TRBV27 and TRBJ2-4; possible D gene TRBD2, 6 bases. Trimming removed 3 bases at V and 2 bases at J, with 8 bases between. CDR1 and CDR2 from the germline V gene are MNHEY and SMNVEV (reference sequence). This CDR3 has 14 amino acids. CDR3 region: CASSFGGTKNIQYF. The CDR3 DNA reads TGTGCCAGCAGTTTCGGGGGTACCAAAAACATTCAGTACTTC.